This paragraph covers one T cell receptor (beta chain) sequence. It has no known antigen specificity. No clone much larger than this one lies a single base away; base qualities are absent. Only healthy Caucasian donors were included. Three pairs of female monozygotic twins, all aged roughly 18 to 30 years, made up the twin cohort. Positive isolation kits from Invitrogen were used to isolate CD4+ and CD8+ T cell populations. Library construction relied on 5' RACE. TCRdb lists the instrument as Illumina HiSeq 2000. A universal primer binding site was introduced by template switching, and a unique molecular identifier was present in the final cDNA, enabling accurate counting of TCR cDNA molecules. First-strand cDNA for TCR alpha and beta chains was synthesized from specific primers in the conserved constant-segment region. To control for contamination, every cDNA library was double barcoded, receiving both a SMART-Mk sample barcode and Illumina barcodes. TruSeq adapter sequences, together with Illumina sample barcodes, were added in two successive PCR steps. The TCR alpha and beta cDNA libraries were sequenced on the Illumina HiSeq platform using custom primers. The source study handled its data this way. MiGEC processed the raw reads to extract unique molecular identifiers, while MiXCR was used to determine the CDR3 positions. Recombination models were inferred per individual with the repgenHMM and IGoR tools using an EM algorithm. Shared clonotypes were analyzed with the tcR package in R, and sharing was normalized by the product of cloneset sizes. To study raw recombination without the effects of thymic and clonal selection, out-of-frame nonproductive sequences were analyzed. TCRdb handled the public reads itself, with Q25 trimming in fastp and clone calling in MiXCR, and kept productive beta chains. One record per CDR3 amino acid sequence lists the most common genes and DNA. TCRdb, rather than the study authors, made the V and J calls. The table for this sample lists 540,000 or so distinct CDR3 sequences; approximately 20% of them were counted only once. The top ten constitute 0.4% to 0.6% of the sample.

This entry comes from a study of identical twins (dated by TCRdb to between 2015 and 2016). The study in broad terms: The study deep-sequenced TCR alpha and beta repertoires from monozygotic twins, unrelated adults of various ages and cord blood to test whether fetal clonotypes persist. To rule out contamination, replicate twin experiments were performed at different times with different library preparation protocols.

In the germline V gene, CDR1 corresponds to SGHRS and CDR2 to YFSETQ. Ends trimmed: V by 4 bases, J by 12 bases; bases unmatched to a gene: 14. The CDR3, from cysteine to phenylalanine, totals 14 residues. The only DNA kept is the CDR3, 42 bases in frame from the first base. Paper-wide results and their limitations: Zero-insertion analyses could be partly confounded by invariant T cells such as MAIT and iNKT, although diverse VJ usage argued against such confounding for most clonotypes. In monozygotic twins, recombination models systematically underestimated out-of-frame TCR alpha sharing, but the models matched the sharing seen between unrelated individuals. Because the same donors could not be followed over many years, the conclusions relied on cross-sectional statistical analysis. Compared with coincidental sharing between unrelated individuals, out-of-frame TCR alpha sequences shared between twins showed an excess of sequences with low generation probability. The excess sharing between twins in beta out-of-frame sequences was weaker because fewer shared sequences reduced the signal-to-noise ratio. Abundant cord blood beta clonotypes had fewer insertions, young adult naive repertoires showed a similar but weaker trend, and memory repertoires showed no such trend.

These data were also filed under a second study, of yellow fever vaccine responses in identical twins. The second publication reports: According to the authors, the vaccine-induced T cell response in identical twins seemed to be partly convergent and partly specific to each individual. The study precisely tracked vaccine-responding T cell clones in identical twins.

The receptor comes from a woman aged 18-35 years in good health. Here the chain combines TRBV5-1 and TRBJ2-7; TRBD2 lines up with 9 middle nucleotides. Input material: CD4+ T cells sorted from blood. The CDR3 region: CASSPGASGKMAYF. The DNA sequence follows: TGCGCCAGCAGCCCTGGGGCTAGCGGGAAGATGGCGTACTTC.